Listed below are T cell receptor beta chains from one sample, sequenced in a study of STAT5B mutations in CD4+ large granular lymphocyte leukemia. TCRdb's table, derived via immunoSEQ multiplex PCR, lists solely in-frame clones and lacks some. The repertoire holds 40,000 to 50,000 clones, roughly 80% seen once, with 0.3% to 0.45% in the top ten. Sequencing was carried out using CD4+ T cells from blood buffy coats. All receptors come from a human donor in good health. The CDR3 runs from the conserved cysteine through the conserved F or W. A D gene is named only where the DNA matches it firmly. Some rows mark clone size as missing; the rest say once, few, many or name a class of expanded clone.

D gene	J gene	clone size	V gene	CDR3 DNA	CDR3 protein
-	TRBJ1-5	-	TRBV5-6	TGTGCCAGCAGCTTTAGTAGGGAGGGGAGGGGCAATCAGCCCCAGCATTTT	CASSFSREGRGNQPQHF
TRBD2	TRBJ2-2	-	TRBV9	TGTGCCAGCAGCGTCACTAGCGGGGGGGCCGGGGAGCTGTTTTTT	CASSVTSGGAGELFF
TRBD1	TRBJ1-2	-	TRBV29-1	TGCAGCGTGGGGGACAGGGGCGGCTACACCTTC	CSVGDRGGYTF
-	TRBJ2-6	-	TRBV7-6	TGTGCCAGCAGCTTAGTCGCAGGGATCTCTGGGGCCAACGTCCTGACTTTC	CASSLVAGISGANVLTF
-	TRBJ1-1	-	TRBV28	TGTGCCAGCAGGGGGCCCCTCAACACTGAAGCTTTCTTT	CASRGPLNTEAFF
-	TRBJ1-5	few	TRBV28	TGTGCCAGCAGTCCCCCAAACAGGGTTCGGAGCAATCAGCCCCAGCATTTT	CASSPPNRVRSNQPQHF
TRBD1	TRBJ1-1	-	TRBV6-1	TGTGCCAGCAGTGGGGCAGGGGGCACTGAAGCTTTCTTT	CASSGAGGTEAFF
-	TRBJ2-5	-	TRBV2	TGTGCCAGCAAATTGTGGGGACAAGAGACCCAGTACTTC	CASKLWGQETQYF
TRBD1	TRBJ1-1	-	TRBV19	TGTGCCAGTAAAGACAGGGTGGTGGGCACTGAAGCTTTCTTT	CASKDRVVGTEAFF
TRBD2	TRBJ2-1	-	TRBV9	TGTGCCAGCAGCGTAGAAGGGGCGGGGGGGCCCCGTGGTGAGCAGTTCTTC	CASSVEGAGGPRGEQFF
-	TRBJ2-2	-	TRBV30	TGTGCCTGGAGGAAGAGGGGTGCCGGGGAGCTGTTTTTT	CAWRKRGAGELFF
TRBD1	TRBJ1-4	-	TRBV27	TGTGCCAGCAGTTTCCGGGGACAGGGCGGTGAAAAACTGTTTTTT	CASSFRGQGGEKLFF
TRBD2	TRBJ2-2	-	TRBV7-9	TGTGCCAGCAGTCCAGGACTAGCGGGGGGCACCGGGGAGCTGTTTTTT	CASSPGLAGGTGELFF
-	TRBJ2-1	-	TRBV30	TGTGCCTGGAGTCGCGACTTGAGTGAGCAGTTCTTC	CAWSRDLSEQFF
-	TRBJ1-5	-	TRBV4-1	TGCGCCAGCAGCCAAGCAGACAGCTTTAGCAATCAGCCCCAGCATTTT	CASSQADSFSNQPQHF
TRBD1	TRBJ2-1	-	TRBV14	TGTGCCAGCAGCCTCCAACGAAGGACAGGGAAAGTCAATGAGCAGTTCTTC	CASSLQRRTGKVNEQFF
-	TRBJ1-1	-	TRBV7-9	TGTGCCAGCAGCCTACGGACAGCGAATTATATGAACACTGAAGCTTTCTTT	CASSLRTANYMNTEAFF
-	TRBJ2-3	-	TRBV10-1	TGCGCCAGCAGTGAAGCCCTTCTCAGGGATTGGAGCACAGATACGCAGTATTTT	CASSEALLRDWSTDTQYF
TRBD2	TRBJ2-1	-	TRBV19	TGTGCCAGTAGTATTATAGCGGGAGGAAGATATAATGAGCAGTTCTTC	CASSIIAGGRYNEQFF
-	TRBJ1-5	few	TRBV5-1	TGCGCCAGCAGCTTGGACCAGGGTAGCAATCAGCCCCAGCATTTT	CASSLDQGSNQPQHF
TRBD2	TRBJ2-5	-	TRBV5-1	TGCGCCAGCAGCTTGATGGCGGGGGAAGAGACCCAGTACTTC	CASSLMAGEETQYF
-	TRBJ2-7	-	TRBV5-4	TGTGCCAGCAGATTGACAGGTGCCTACGAGCAGTACTTC	CASRLTGAYEQYF
-	TRBJ2-5	-	TRBV15	TGTGCCACCAGCAGAGATCTTTTTGGCGGACAAGAGACCCAGTACTTC	CATSRDLFGGQETQYF
-	TRBJ1-6	few	TRBV7-6	TGTGCCAGCAGCTTAGCTACAGGGTACTCACCCCTCCACTTT	CASSLATGYSPLHF
-	TRBJ1-2	few	TRBV6-5	TGTGCCAGCTCAAGAGGGGCAGCCCCTAACTATGGCTACACCTTC	CASSRGAAPNYGYTF
TRBD1	TRBJ1-2	-	TRBV5-1	TGCGCCAGCAGCTTGGAACAGGGGAGTGGTGGCTACACCTTC	CASSLEQGSGGYTF
-	TRBJ2-7	-	TRBV7-8	TGTGCCAGCAGCCCCGGCCAGCCGAGCTACGAGCAGTACTTC	CASSPGQPSYEQYF
TRBD2	TRBJ2-1	-	TRBV4-1	TGCGCCAGCAGCCAAGATTGGGGGACTAACTCCTACAATGAGCAGTTCTTC	CASSQDWGTNSYNEQFF
-	TRBJ1-3	-	TRBV6-6	TGTGCCAGCAGTTACTCGACCCAGGGTAACACCATATATTTT	CASSYSTQGNTIYF
-	TRBJ2-2	-	TRBV15	TGTGCCACCAGCAGAGGCGTCAGATCGGGGGAGCTGTTTTTT	CATSRGVRSGELFF
TRBD1	TRBJ2-6	-	TRBV11-1	TGTGCCAGCAGCTTAGCGAAAAACAGGGGGTCTGGGGCCAACGTCCTGACTTTC	CASSLAKNRGSGANVLTF
-	TRBJ1-4	-	TRBV10-2	TGCGCCAGCAGTGAAGGGACAAATGAAAAACTGTTTTTT	CASSEGTNEKLFF
-	TRBJ2-6	-	TRBV5-1	TGCGCCAGCAGCTTGGGGCACTCTGGGGCCAACGTCCTGACTTTC	CASSLGHSGANVLTF
-	TRBJ1-5	-	TRBV30	TGTGCCTGGAGTAAGGCAGGGAATCAGCCCCAGCATTTT	CAWSKAGNQPQHF
-	TRBJ2-1	-	TRBV6-5	TGTGCCAGCAGTTACTCGACGTTAAAAGAGCAGTTCTTC	CASSYSTLKEQFF
-	TRBJ2-5	-	TRBV23-1	TGCGCCAGCAGCCAAGCCGGGACGGTTCAAGAGACCCAGTACTTC	CASSQAGTVQETQYF